The 24 T cell receptor beta chains given below trace back to one sample, sequenced in a study of T cells in Graves' hyperthyroidism and ophthalmopathy. TCR beta CDR3 regions were amplified from RNA. The study used the HTBI primer set for a first-round RT-PCR of the TCR CDR3. Via MiXCR, TCRdb re-called the multiplex PCR reads, giving one row per CDR3 protein. This table has around 280,000 distinct CDR3 sequences, around 15% appearing once. Sequenced: blood. The source is a woman aged 40-49 years with Graves' hyperthyroidism.

The table lists this clonotype with many counts. The chain employs TRBV5-1 and TRBJ2-1; 12 bases are shared with TRBD1. CDR3 size: 17 residues. Per germline, CDR1 SGHRS and CDR2 YFSETQ. Trimming at V came to 4 bases and at J to 4 bases, leaving 9 bases not matched to a gene. CDR3 loop: CASSPGTGGGRYNEQFF. The CDR3 DNA reads as TGCGCCAGCAGCCCGGGGACAGGGGGCGGTAGGTACAATGAGCAGTTCTTC.

The chain recombines TRBV24-1 with TRBJ2-1; D not resolved. V lost 3 bases, J lost 7 bases, and 6 bases lay in between. Germline assignment: CDR1 KGHDR and CDR2 SFDVKD. The CDR3 has 12 residues. CDR3 region: CATSDPWNEQFF. CDR3 DNA sequence: TGTGCCACCAGTGATCCCTGGAATGAGCAGTTCTTC.

The rearrangement uses TRBV6-5 and TRBJ1-6, with D unclear. The CDR3 is 13 amino acids. Trimming cost V 2 bases and J 10 bases, with 9 bases left between them. Germline CDR1 and CDR2: MNHEY and SVGAGI. The CDR3, as DNA: TGTGCCAGCAGTTACGACGTGGTCTCACCCCTCCACTTT. It yields the protein CASSYDVVSPLHF.

The CDR3 DNA reads TGTGCCAGTAGTGCGCGACAGGGGGCCACTGAAGCTTTCTTT. It specifies CASSARQGATEAFF. The rearrangement uses TRBV19 and TRBJ1-1; TRBD1 agrees at 10 bases. J gave up 4 bases and V 5 bases, and 4 bases lay outside the gene matches. CDR1 LNHDA and CDR2 SQIVND come from the germline V gene (reference sequence). The CDR3 extends over 14 amino acids.

In its sample, this clonotype was seen many times. The rearrangement links TRBV29-1 to TRBJ1-1; D gene uncertain. There are 12 residues in the CDR3. The V and J ends lost 6 bases and 1 base respectively, with 9 bases between them. CDR1 is SQVTM, CDR2 ANQGSEA, per germline. The CDR3 reads CSVVGRNTEAFF. CDR3 sequence (DNA): TGCAGCGTCGTAGGTCGGAACACTGAAGCTTTCTTT.

The genes are TRBV20-1 and TRBJ2-4; D may be TRBD1 (5 bases). This CDR3 comprises 15 residues. Germline lookup yields CDR1 DFQATT and CDR2 SNEGSKA (reference sequence). V was cut by 3 bases and J by 6 bases, with 18 bases left in between. CDR3 region: CSARGLGLGANIQYF. The CDR3, as DNA: TGCAGTGCTAGGGGCCTCGGTTTAGGGGCAAACATTCAGTACTTC.

This clonotype was seen only a few times. V and J are TRBV10-3 and TRBJ1-2; 8 bases match TRBD1. The CDR3 runs to 15 residues. Germline V gene sequence: CDR1 ENHRY, CDR2 SYGVKD. The trim removed 0 bases at V and 8 bases at J, leaving 8 bases unmatched. CDR3 coding DNA: TGTGCCATCAGTGAGTCTAAGACTGGGACAGGCGGCTACACCTTC. Translated, it gives CAISESKTGTGGYTF.

In this sample, this clonotype turned up many times. The rearrangement links TRBV7-7 to TRBJ1-5, with D hard to call. Germline CDR1 and CDR2: SSHAT and FNYEAQ (reference sequence). CDR3 length: 8 amino acids. The CDR3 sequence is CAIQPQHF. CDR3 sequence (DNA): TGTGCTATTCAGCCCCAGCATTTT.

This clonotype was seen many times. J is TRBJ1-6 and V is TRBV5-1; D not resolved. V shed 0 bases and J shed 7 bases, with 8 bases lying between them. Germline CDR1 SGHRS, CDR2 YFSETQ. The CDR3 has 14 residues. CDR3 bases: TGCGCCAGCAGCTTGGTAGCGGGGAATTCACCCCTCCACTTT. Protein sequence: CASSLVAGNSPLHF.

Only a few counts were recorded for this clonotype. The chain is built from TRBV4-2 and TRBJ2-3, with D tentatively TRBD2 (5 bases). Between the trimmed V and J ends, which lost 1 base and 6 bases, there was a span of 20 bases. Germline lookup yields CDR1 LGHNA and CDR2 YNFKEQ. This CDR3 comprises 17 residues. The chain's CDR3 is CASSQARGLAFRDTQYF. The CDR3 DNA is TGTGCCAGCAGCCAAGCCAGAGGACTGGCCTTTAGGGATACGCAGTATTTT.

The chain links TRBV11-2 to TRBJ1-1; tentatively, D is TRBD1 (5 bases). The V end was cut by 4 bases, the J end by 4 bases, with 22 bases between. The germline gives CDR1 SGHAT, CDR2 FQNNGV. CDR3 size: 17 residues. Written as DNA, the CDR3 is TGTGCCAGCAGCTCCCACTCCTTGGGGCTCTTAGGCACTGAAGCTTTCTTT. Its translation: CASSSHSLGLLGTEAFF.

The chain recombines TRBV7-9 with TRBJ2-3; no reliable D call. Between the trimmed V and J ends, which lost 11 bases and 0 bases, there was a span of 15 bases. The germline V gene has CDR1 SEHNR and CDR2 FQNEAQ (reference sequence). The CDR3 length is 14 residues. CDR3 sequence reads: CACPIERSTDTQYF. As DNA, the CDR3 is TGTGCCTGTCCAATCGAACGCAGCACAGATACGCAGTATTTT.

The table lists this clonotype with many counts. J is TRBJ1-2 and V is TRBV2; D unresolved. The CDR3 covers 13 residues. V shed 3 bases and J shed 4 bases, with 9 bases lying between them. The germline V gene encodes CDR1 SNHLY and CDR2 FYNNEI. The CDR3 loop is CASSDTGIYGYTF. CDR3 coding DNA: TGTGCCAGCAGTGATACGGGTATCTATGGCTACACCTTC. Based on the CDR3 plus reference TRBV2 and TRBJ1-2, the full variable domain is EPEVTQTPSHQVTQMGQEVILRCVPISNHLYFYWYRQILGQKVEFLVSFYNNEISEKSEIFDDQFSVERPDGSNFTLKIRSTKLEDSAMYFCASSDTGIYGYTFGSGTRLTVV.

This clonotype was recorded many times. This sequence joins TRBV5-5 and TRBJ1-1; no firm D call. Germline loops: CDR1 SGHKS, CDR2 YYEKEE (reference sequence). The CDR3 contains 14 residues. The V end was cut by 0 bases, the J end by 4 bases, with 10 bases between. CDR3: CASSLGTVATEAFF. The CDR3 bases are TGTGCCAGCAGCTTGGGAACGGTAGCCACTGAAGCTTTCTTT. The full variable domain, in which reference TRBV5-5 and TRBJ1-1 provide the parts outside the CDR3, is DAGVTQSPTHLIKTRGQQVTLRCSPISGHKSVSWYQQVLGQGPQFIFQYYEKEERGRGNFPDRFSARQFPNYSSELNVNALLLGDSALYLCASSLGTVATEAFFGQGTRLTVV.

The chain has TRBV5-4 and TRBJ1-2, with 10 bases identical to TRBD1. The CDR3 contains 12 residues. The ends lost 3 bases at V and 7 bases at J; junction bases unmatched: 0. Germline loops: CDR1 SGHNT, CDR2 YYREEE (reference sequence). DNA of the CDR3: TGTGCCAGCAGCTGGGACAGGGGTGGCTACACCTTC. It translates to CASSWDRGGYTF.

The chain recombines TRBV5-1 with TRBJ1-4, with 7 bases aligning to TRBD1. From germline, CDR1 is SGHRS and CDR2 YFSETQ. This CDR3 is built from 16 residues. The V and J ends lost 2 bases and 0 bases, in that order; junction bases with no gene match: 4. Here the CDR3 reads CASSLGTAPTNEKLFF. As DNA, the CDR3 is TGCGCCAGCAGCTTAGGGACAGCCCCAACTAATGAAAAACTGTTTTTT.

V gene TRBV2 combines with J gene TRBJ2-7, with 9 bases identical to TRBD1. CDR1 SNHLY and CDR2 FYNNEI come from the germline V gene. This CDR3 comprises 15 residues. V shed 6 bases and J 3 bases; nucleotides not matched to a gene: 9. The CDR3 DNA is TGTGCCAGCAGGGCACAGGGGGCGCAGGTCTACGAGCAGTACTTC. Its translation is CASRAQGAQVYEQYF.

This clonotype was recorded at least ten times. The rearrangement uses TRBV2 and TRBJ2-1; 10 bases match TRBD2. The CDR3 loop spans 16 amino acids. Germline loops: CDR1 SNHLY, CDR2 FYNNEI. V shed 4 bases, J shed 4 bases, and the junction held 7 bases outside the gene matches. DNA of the CDR3: TGTGCCAGCAGTGCCCCCCCTAGCGGGAGTTACAATGAGCAGTTCTTC. Residues: CASSAPPSGSYNEQFF.

The table lists this clonotype with many counts. This chain uses TRBV5-1 with TRBJ2-1; D perhaps matches TRBD1 (7 bases). Trimming took off 3 bases at V and 5 bases at J, with 12 bases between the two ends. The CDR3 runs 14 residues. Germline lookup yields CDR1 SGHRS and CDR2 YFSETQ. CDR3 region: CASSSGDSDNEQFF. The CDR3 bases are TGCGCCAGCAGCTCGGGGGACAGTGACAATGAGCAGTTCTTC.

This rearrangement joins TRBV20-1 to TRBJ2-3; perhaps TRBD2 as D (6 bases). This CDR3 is built from 14 residues. Trimming removed 4 bases from V and 1 base from J, with 12 bases in between. CDR1 and CDR2 (germline): DFQATT, SNEGSKA (reference sequence). CDR3 sequence: CSAIIAARTDTQYF. DNA of the CDR3: TGCAGTGCTATCATAGCGGCACGCACAGATACGCAGTATTTT.

At least ten counts were recorded for this clonotype. V gene TRBV18 combines with J gene TRBJ2-3; 8 nucleotides align to TRBD1. The CDR3 totals 15 residues. The germline CDR1 and CDR2 sequences are KGHSH and LQKENI. V dropped 2 bases and J dropped 3; count of bases not matched to a gene: 4. The CDR3 loop reads CASSPRDRRTDTQYF. CDR3 coding DNA: TGTGCCAGCTCACCAAGGGACAGGAGGACAGATACGCAGTATTTT. The variable domain in full, with the rest retrieved from reference TRBV18 and TRBJ2-3, is NAGVMQNPRHLVRRRGQEARLRCSPMKGHSHVYWYRQLPEEGLKFMVYLQKENIIDESGMPKERFSAEFPKEGPSILRIQQVVRGDSAAYFCASSPRDRRTDTQYFGPGTRLTVL.

This clonotype occurred a few times. This chain links TRBV24-1 with TRBJ2-1; 8 nucleotides line up with TRBD2. The CDR3 consists of 17 residues. V was clipped by 3 bases and J by 0 bases; unmatched bases: 6. Germline CDR1 KGHDR, CDR2 SFDVKD. CDR3 region: CATSDGVAGTSYNEQFF. The CDR3 region has the DNA TGTGCCACCAGTGATGGGGTAGCGGGAACCTCCTACAATGAGCAGTTCTTC.

This clonotype came up many times. One end of the junction varies from germline; a read error may be responsible. The CDR3 nucleotides read TGCAGCGTCGAAGCATTTGGGGATGACTATGGCTACACCTTC. Translating gives CSVEAFGDDYGYTF. The genes are TRBV29-1 and TRBJ1-2; D ambiguous. Germline lookup yields CDR1 SQVTM and CDR2 ANQGSEA. The CDR3 spans 14 residues.

This clonotype was recorded many times. The gene calls are TRBV20-1 and TRBJ2-7, with a weak D call TRBD2 (5 bases). This CDR3 spans 11 amino acids. Germline V CDR1 and CDR2: DFQATT, SNEGSKA (reference sequence). In nucleotides, the CDR3 is TGCGCGTCAGGCCGGGACTACGAGCAGTACTTC. It yields the protein CASGRDYEQYF.